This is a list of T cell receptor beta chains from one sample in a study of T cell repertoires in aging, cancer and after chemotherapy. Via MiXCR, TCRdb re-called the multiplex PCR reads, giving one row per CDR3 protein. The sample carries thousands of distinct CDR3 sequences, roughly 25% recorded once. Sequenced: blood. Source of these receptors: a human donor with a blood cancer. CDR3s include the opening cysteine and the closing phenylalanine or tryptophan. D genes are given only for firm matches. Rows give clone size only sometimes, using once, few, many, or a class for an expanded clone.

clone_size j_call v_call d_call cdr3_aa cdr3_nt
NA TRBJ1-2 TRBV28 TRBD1 CASSLYTDRASNGYTF TGTGCCAGCAGTTTATACACGGACAGGGCTAGTAATGGCTACACCTTC
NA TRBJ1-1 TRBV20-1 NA CSAREAGRENTEAFF TGCAGTGCTAGAGAGGCAGGGAGGGAGAACACTGAAGCTTTCTTT
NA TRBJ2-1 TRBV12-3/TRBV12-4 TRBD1 CASSPGGQGLYNEQFF TGTGCCAGCAGCCCGGGGGGACAGGGCCTCTACAATGAGCAGTTCTTC
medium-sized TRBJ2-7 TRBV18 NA CASSTNSLPTYEQYF TGTGCCAGCTCCACTAACAGCTTACCGACCTACGAGCAGTACTTC
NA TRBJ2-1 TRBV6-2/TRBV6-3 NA CASIGSDSYNEQFF TGTGCCAGCATCGGTTCAGACTCCTACAATGAGCAGTTCTTC
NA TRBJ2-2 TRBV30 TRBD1 CAWRIPGTGTIGELFF TGTGCCTGGAGAATCCCCGGGACAGGGACTATCGGGGAGCTGTTTTTT
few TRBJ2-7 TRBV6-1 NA CASSEWQFTYEQYF TGTGCCAGCAGTGAATGGCAGTTTACCTACGAGCAGTACTTC
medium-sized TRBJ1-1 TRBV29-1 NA CSVGGRQAITEAFF TGCAGCGTTGGAGGTAGGCAGGCTATCACTGAAGCTTTCTTT
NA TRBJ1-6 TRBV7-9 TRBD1 CASSLVPTGGNSPLHF TGTGCCAGCAGCTTAGTCCCGACAGGGGGGAATTCACCCCTCCACTTT
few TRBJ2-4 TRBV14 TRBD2 CASSQGAAGGGNIQYF TGTGCCAGCAGCCAAGGGGCAGCGGGAGGAGGAAACATTCAGTACTTC
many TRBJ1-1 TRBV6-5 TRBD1 CASSYSMGGGTTEAFF TGTGCCAGCAGTTACTCGATGGGAGGGGGCACGACTGAAGCTTTCTTT
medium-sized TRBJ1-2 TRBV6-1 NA CASSESAGYGYTF TGTGCCAGCAGTGAGTCCGCGGGCTATGGCTACACCTTC
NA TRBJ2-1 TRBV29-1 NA CSVEVPGAYNEQFF TGCAGCGTTGAGGTCCCAGGGGCCTACAATGAGCAGTTCTTC
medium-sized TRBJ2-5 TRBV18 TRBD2 CASSAWTSQETQYF TGTGCCAGCTCAGCTTGGACTAGCCAAGAGACCCAGTACTTC
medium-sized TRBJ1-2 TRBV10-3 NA CAISEAEVGYTF TGTGCCATCAGTGAGGCGGAGGTTGGCTACACCTTC
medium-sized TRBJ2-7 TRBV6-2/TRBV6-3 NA CATTNLKPNAYEQYF TGTGCCACCACCAATTTAAAGCCCAACGCCTACGAGCAGTACTTC
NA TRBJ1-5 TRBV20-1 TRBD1 CSARDRDNQPQHF TGCAGTGCAAGGGACAGGGACAATCAGCCCCAGCATTTT
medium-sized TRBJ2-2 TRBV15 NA CATSFGGQGAGELFF TGTGCCACCAGCTTCGGGGGCCAAGGGGCCGGGGAGCTGTTTTTT
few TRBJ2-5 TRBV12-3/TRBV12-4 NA CASSLAGVGETQYF TGTGCCAGCAGTTTAGCGGGGGTGGGGGAGACCCAGTACTTC
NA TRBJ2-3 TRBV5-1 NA CASSLDGVADTQYF TGCGCCAGCAGCTTGGACGGGGTCGCAGATACGCAGTATTTT
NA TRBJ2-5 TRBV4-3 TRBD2 CASSQGLSGRGGSQETQCF TGCGCCAGCAGCCAAGGTCTTAGTGGGCGGGGGGGAAGCCAAGAGACCCAGTGCTTC
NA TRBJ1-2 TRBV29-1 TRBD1 CSVERARGISYGYTF TGCAGCGTTGAACGGGCCAGGGGGATTAGCTATGGCTACACCTTC
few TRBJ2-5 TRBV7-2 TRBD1 CASSLAVRGYQETQYF TGTGCCAGCAGCTTAGCCGTCAGGGGGTACCAAGAGACCCAGTACTTC
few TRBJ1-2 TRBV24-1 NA CATSQPGTAYYTF TGTGCCACCAGCCAGCCCGGGACGGCGTACTACACCTTC
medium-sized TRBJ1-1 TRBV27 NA CASSLSRQAANTEAFF TGTGCCAGCAGTTTAAGCCGACAGGCAGCGAACACTGAAGCTTTCTTT
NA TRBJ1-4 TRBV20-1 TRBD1 CSGGQGFPGGNERLFF TGCAGTGGGGGACAGGGTTTTCCTGGGGGTAATGAAAGACTGTTTTTT
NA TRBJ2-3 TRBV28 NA CASSPTRGRVSTDTQYF TGTGCCAGCAGTCCTACCAGGGGCCGGGTTAGCACAGATACGCAGTATTTT
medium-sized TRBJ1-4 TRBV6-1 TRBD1 CASSERGQGATNEKLFF TGTGCCAGCAGTGAAAGGGGACAGGGCGCAACTAATGAAAAACTGTTTTTT
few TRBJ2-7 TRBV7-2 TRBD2 CASTQAAGASYEQYF TGTGCCAGCACCCAAGCAGCGGGGGCATCCTACGAGCAGTACTTC
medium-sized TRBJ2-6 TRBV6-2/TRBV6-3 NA CASSEGSSGANVLTF TGTGCCAGCAGTGAAGGCTCTTCTGGGGCCAACGTCCTGACTTTC
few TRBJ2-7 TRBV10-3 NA CAISGGDEAYEQYF TGTGCCATCAGTGGGGGGGACGAGGCCTACGAGCAGTACTTC
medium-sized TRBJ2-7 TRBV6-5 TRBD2 CASSYSRGAGGLYEQYF TGTGCCAGCAGTTACTCGAGGGGGGCGGGGGGACTGTACGAGCAGTACTTC
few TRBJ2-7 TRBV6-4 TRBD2 CASSPGSGSSEQYF TGTGCCAGCAGCCCGGGCAGCGGGAGTAGCGAGCAGTACTTC
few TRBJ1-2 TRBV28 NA CASSPPGPTQGPNYGYTF TGTGCCAGCAGTCCTCCAGGCCCCACACAGGGCCCCAACTATGGCTACACCTTC
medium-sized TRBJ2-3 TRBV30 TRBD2 CAWDGGTTDTQYF TGTGCCTGGGACGGGGGGACCACAGATACGCAGTATTTT
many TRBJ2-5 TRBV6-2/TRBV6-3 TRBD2 CASTTSGGAGETQYF TGTGCCAGCACCACTAGCGGGGGGGCAGGAGAGACCCAGTACTTC
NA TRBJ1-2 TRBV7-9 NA CAVPGNYGYTF TGTGCCGTTCCGGGGAACTATGGCTACACCTTC
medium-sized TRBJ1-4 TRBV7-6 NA CASSSGPNEKLFF TGTGCCAGCAGCTCGGGGCCTAATGAAAAACTGTTTTTT
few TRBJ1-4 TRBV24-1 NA CATSAIGEWGTNEKLFF TGTGCCACCAGTGCGATAGGGGAGTGGGGAACTAATGAAAAACTGTTTTTT
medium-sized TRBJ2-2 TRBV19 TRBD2 CASSISGGLITGELFF TGTGCCAGTAGTATTAGCGGGGGGCTAATCACCGGGGAGCTGTTTTTT
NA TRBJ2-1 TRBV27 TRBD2 CASSSAGLAGGNSYNEQFF TGTGCCAGCAGTAGCGCGGGACTAGCGGGAGGAAACTCCTACAATGAGCAGTTCTTC
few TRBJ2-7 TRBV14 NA CASSQDAAGIYEQYF TGTGCCAGCAGCCAAGATGCCGCAGGTATCTACGAGCAGTACTTC
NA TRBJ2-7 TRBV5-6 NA CASSLMTSGVYEQYF TGTGCCAGCAGCCTGATGACTAGTGGGGTCTACGAGCAGTACTTC
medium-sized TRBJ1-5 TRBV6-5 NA CASSGQGMQPQHF TGTGCCAGCAGCGGGCAGGGGATGCAGCCCCAGCATTTT
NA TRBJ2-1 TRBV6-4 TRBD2 CASSVGAGGDNEQFF TGTGCCAGCAGTGTGGGGGCGGGAGGGGACAATGAGCAGTTCTTC
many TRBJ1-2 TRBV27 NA CASSLSGRDHGYTF TGTGCCAGCAGTTTATCCGGGAGGGACCATGGCTACACCTTC
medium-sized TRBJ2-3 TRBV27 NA CASSLWGLIGDTDTQYF TGTGCCAGCAGTTTATGGGGCCTAATTGGGGACACAGATACGCAGTATTTT
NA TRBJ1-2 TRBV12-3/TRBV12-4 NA CASSETTGGGYTF TGTGCCAGCAGTGAAACTACAGGAGGTGGCTACACCTTC
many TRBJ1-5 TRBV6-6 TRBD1 CASSYDRGPGLNQPQHF TGTGCCAGCAGTTACGACAGGGGGCCGGGTCTAAATCAGCCCCAGCATTTT
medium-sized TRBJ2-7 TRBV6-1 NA CASSRTAYEQYF TGTGCCAGCAGTAGGACAGCCTACGAGCAGTACTTC
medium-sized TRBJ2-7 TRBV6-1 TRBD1 CASSRDRGIVEQYF TGTGCCAGCAGTCGGGACAGGGGTATTGTGGAGCAGTACTTC
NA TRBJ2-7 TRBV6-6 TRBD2 CASSPLAGRYEQYF TGTGCCAGCAGCCCACTAGCGGGCCGCTACGAGCAGTACTTC
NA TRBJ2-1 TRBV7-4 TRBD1 CASSSYRQGDEQFF TGTGCCAGCAGCAGTTATAGACAGGGAGATGAGCAGTTCTTC